The sequence of this T cell receptor beta chain was determined in a study of blood T cell repertoires in COVID-19. Study-level information: The study drew acute and convalescent COVID-19 samples from the United States, Italy and Spain. The cDNA or gDNA used as material had been derived from T cells, B-cell-depleted T cells, or PBMCs.

In the study's own analysis: Cell counts per sample came from amplifying reference gene primers. The repertoire was sequenced with immunoSEQ multiplex PCR; TCRdb's copy has only in-frame clones and lacks some. V and J calls plus clone size are reproduced from that table; the DNA served to infer D and trimming. The repertoire holds around 180,000 clones, with approximately 82% as singletons. The CDR3 has 12 residues. V lost 4 bases and J 7 bases, leaving 11 bases between the germline ends. CDR1 is SGHDT and CDR2 is YYEEEE in the germline V gene. This receptor was obtained from a woman over 75 with active or convalescent COVID-19. The sequenced sample consisted of peripheral blood. V usage is TRBV5-6 and J usage is TRBJ1-2, with a weak D call TRBD1 (5 bases). In nucleotides, the CDR3 is TGTGCCAGCAGCCCGGGGGGGGTTGGCTACACCTTC. It is translated as CASSPGGVGYTF. The whole variable domain, filled in from reference TRBV5-6 and TRBJ1-2, reads DAGVTQSPTHLIKTRGQQVTLRCSPKSGHDTVSWYQQALGQGPQFIFQYYEEEERQRGNFPDRFSGHQFPNYSSELNVNALLLGDSALYLCASSPGGVGYTFGSGTRLTVV.